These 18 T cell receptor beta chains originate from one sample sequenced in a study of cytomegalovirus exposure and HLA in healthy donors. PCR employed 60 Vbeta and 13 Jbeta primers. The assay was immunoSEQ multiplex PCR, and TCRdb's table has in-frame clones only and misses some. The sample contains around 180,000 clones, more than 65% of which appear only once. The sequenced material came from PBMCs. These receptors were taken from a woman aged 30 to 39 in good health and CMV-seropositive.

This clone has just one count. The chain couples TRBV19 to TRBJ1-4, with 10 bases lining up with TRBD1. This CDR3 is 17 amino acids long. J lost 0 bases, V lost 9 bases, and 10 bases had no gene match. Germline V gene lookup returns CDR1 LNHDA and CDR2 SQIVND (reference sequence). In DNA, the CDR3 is TGTGCCAGCACGTACCGGGACAGGGGTTCAACTAATGAAAAACTGTTTTTT. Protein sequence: CASTYRDRGSTNEKLFF.

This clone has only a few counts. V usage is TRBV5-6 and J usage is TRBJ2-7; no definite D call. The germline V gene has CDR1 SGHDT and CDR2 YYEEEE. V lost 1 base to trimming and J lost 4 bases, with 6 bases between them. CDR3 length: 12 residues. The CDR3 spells CASSLLLYEQYF. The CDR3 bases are TGTGCCAGCAGCTTGCTCCTTTACGAGCAGTACTTC.

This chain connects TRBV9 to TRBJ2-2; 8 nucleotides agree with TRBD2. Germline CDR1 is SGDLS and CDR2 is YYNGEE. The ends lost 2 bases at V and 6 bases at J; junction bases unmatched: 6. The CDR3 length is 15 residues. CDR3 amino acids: CASSVLAGEAGELFF. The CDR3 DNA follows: TGTGCCAGCAGCGTCCTAGCGGGTGAGGCCGGGGAGCTGTTTTTT.

The CDR3 DNA sequence: TGCAGTGCCGGCTTGTCCAGGGCTGACACCTTC. This codes for CSAGLSRADTF. The chain employs TRBV20-1 and TRBJ1-2; possible D gene TRBD1, 5 bases. The length of the CDR3 is 11 residues. Germline V gene sequence: CDR1 DFQATT, CDR2 SNEGSKA (reference sequence). V lost 6 bases to trimming and J lost 12 bases, with 17 bases between them.

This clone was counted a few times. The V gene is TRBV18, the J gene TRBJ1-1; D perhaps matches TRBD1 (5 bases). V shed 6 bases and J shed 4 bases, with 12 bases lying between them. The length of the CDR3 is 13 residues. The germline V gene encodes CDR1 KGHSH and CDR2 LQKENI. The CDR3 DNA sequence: TGTGCCAGCTCCTGGGGGGATGTCACTGAAGCTTTCTTT. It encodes CASSWGDVTEAFF.

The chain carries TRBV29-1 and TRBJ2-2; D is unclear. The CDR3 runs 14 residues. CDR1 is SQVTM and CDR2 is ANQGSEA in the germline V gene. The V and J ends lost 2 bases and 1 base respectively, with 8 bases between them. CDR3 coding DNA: TGCAGCGTTGAACAGAAAAGGAACACCGGGGAGCTGTTTTTT. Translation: CSVEQKRNTGELFF.

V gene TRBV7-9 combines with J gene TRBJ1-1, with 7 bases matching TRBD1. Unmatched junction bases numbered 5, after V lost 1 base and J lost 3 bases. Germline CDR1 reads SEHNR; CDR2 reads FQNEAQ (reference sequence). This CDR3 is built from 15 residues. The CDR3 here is CASSLGSRGDTEAFF. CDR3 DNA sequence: TGTGCCAGCAGCTTAGGGTCCAGGGGGGACACTGAAGCTTTCTTT.

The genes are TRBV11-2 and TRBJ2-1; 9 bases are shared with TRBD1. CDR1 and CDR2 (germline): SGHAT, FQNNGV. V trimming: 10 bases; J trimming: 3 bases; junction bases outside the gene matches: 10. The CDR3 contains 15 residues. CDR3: CATGRQGVIYNEQFF. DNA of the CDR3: TGTGCCACCGGTCGACAGGGGGTGATCTACAATGAGCAGTTCTTC.

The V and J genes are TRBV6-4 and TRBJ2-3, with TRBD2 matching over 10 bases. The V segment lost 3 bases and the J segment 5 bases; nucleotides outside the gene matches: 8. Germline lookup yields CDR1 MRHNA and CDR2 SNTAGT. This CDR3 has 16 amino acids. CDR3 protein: CASSEELAGGVDTQYF. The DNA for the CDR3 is TGTGCCAGCAGTGAAGAGTTAGCGGGGGGCGTAGATACGCAGTATTTT.

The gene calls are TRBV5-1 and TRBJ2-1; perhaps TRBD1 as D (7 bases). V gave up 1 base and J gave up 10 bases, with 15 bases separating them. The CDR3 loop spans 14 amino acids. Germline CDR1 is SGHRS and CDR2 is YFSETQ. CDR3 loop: CASSLPGGRYEQFF. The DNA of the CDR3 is TGCGCCAGCAGCTTGCCAGGGGGGAGATACGAGCAGTTCTTC.

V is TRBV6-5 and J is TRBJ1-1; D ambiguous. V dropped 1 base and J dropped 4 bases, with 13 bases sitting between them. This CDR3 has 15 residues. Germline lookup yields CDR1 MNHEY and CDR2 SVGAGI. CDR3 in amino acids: CASSYLPLEGTEAFF. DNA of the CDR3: TGTGCCAGCAGTTACTTACCTTTAGAGGGCACTGAAGCTTTCTTT.

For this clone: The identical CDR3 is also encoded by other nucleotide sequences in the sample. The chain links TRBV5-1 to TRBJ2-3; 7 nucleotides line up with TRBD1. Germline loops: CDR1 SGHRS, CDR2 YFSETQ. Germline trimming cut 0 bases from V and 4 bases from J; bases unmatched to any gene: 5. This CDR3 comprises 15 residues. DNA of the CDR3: TGCGCCAGCAGCTTGGCCGCAGGGGGATCAGATACGCAGTATTTT. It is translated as CASSLAAGGSDTQYF.

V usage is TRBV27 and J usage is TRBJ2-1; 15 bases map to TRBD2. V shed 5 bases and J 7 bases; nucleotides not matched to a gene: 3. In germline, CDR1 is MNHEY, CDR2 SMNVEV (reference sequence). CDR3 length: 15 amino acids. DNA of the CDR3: TGTGCCAGCAGTCCCGGGACTAGCGGGAGGAATGAGCAGTTCTTC. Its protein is CASSPGTSGRNEQFF.

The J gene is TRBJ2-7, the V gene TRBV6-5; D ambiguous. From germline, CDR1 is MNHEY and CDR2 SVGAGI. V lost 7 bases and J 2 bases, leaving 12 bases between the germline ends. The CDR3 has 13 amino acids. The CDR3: CASKENRAYEQYF. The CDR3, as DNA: TGTGCCAGCAAAGAAAACAGAGCCTACGAGCAGTACTTC.

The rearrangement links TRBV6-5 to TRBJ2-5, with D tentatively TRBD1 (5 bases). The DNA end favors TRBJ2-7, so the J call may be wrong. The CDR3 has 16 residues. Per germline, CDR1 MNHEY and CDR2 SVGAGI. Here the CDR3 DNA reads TGTGCCAGCAGTTACAGGGGCTGGGGAACTTCCTACGAGCAGTACTTC. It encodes CASSYRGWGTSYEQYF.

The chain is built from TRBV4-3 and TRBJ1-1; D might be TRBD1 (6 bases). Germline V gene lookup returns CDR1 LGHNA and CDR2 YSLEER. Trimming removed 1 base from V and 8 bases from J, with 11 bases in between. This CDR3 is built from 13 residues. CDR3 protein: CASSQARRGEAFF. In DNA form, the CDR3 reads TGCGCCAGCAGCCAAGCCCGTAGGGGGGAAGCTTTCTTT.

The CDR3 region has the DNA TGTGCCAGCAGCGGGACAGGGTTGTACGAGCAGTACTTC. It specifies CASSGTGLYEQYF. The chain links TRBV7-9 to TRBJ2-7, with 9 nucleotides matching TRBD1. Germline V gives CDR1 SEHNR, CDR2 FQNEAQ (reference sequence). This CDR3 contains 13 residues. With V trimmed by 5 bases and J by 4 bases, 3 bases remained unmatched.

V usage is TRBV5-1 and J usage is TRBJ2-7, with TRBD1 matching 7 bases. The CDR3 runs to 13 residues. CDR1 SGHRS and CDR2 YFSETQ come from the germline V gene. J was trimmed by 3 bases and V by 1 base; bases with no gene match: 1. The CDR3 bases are TGCGCCAGCAGCTTGCCAGGGGGCTACGAGCAGTACTTC. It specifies CASSLPGGYEQYF. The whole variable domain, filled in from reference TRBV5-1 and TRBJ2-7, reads KAGVTQTPRYLIKTRGQQVTLSCSPISGHRSVSWYQQTPGQGLQFLFEYFSETQRNKGNFPGRFSGRQFSNSRSEMNVSTLELGDSALYLCASSLPGGYEQYFGPGTRLTVT.